The T cell receptor beta chain described here comes from a study of blood T cell repertoires in COVID-19. Sequenced by immunoSEQ multiplex PCR; TCRdb stores in-frame clones only, minus some. The sample includes about 370,000 clones, 80% to 90% of them seen just once. Those enrolled, adults aged 18 to 89 years, came from about two dozen US areas. Germline CDR1 is SGHVS and CDR2 is FNYEAQ. V was shortened by 5 bases and J by 5 bases, with 15 bases between the two germline ends. CDR3 length: 15 amino acids. The clonotype was recovered from a man aged 18 to 30 who had recovered from COVID-19. Sample: PBMCs or T cells enriched from blood (not recorded which). This chain joins TRBV7-6 and TRBJ2-2; D may be TRBD1 (7 bases). As DNA, the CDR3 is TGTGCCAGCAGCCCCCATCAGGGGGGAACCGGGGAGCTGTTTTTT. Encoded protein: CASSPHQGGTGELFF.